This T cell receptor beta chain was sequenced in a study of cytomegalovirus exposure and HLA in healthy donors. Study-level points and caveats: Confirmation was obtained in vitro that a few CMV-associated chains are specific for CMV antigens. Rarity characterized most TCR sequences, yet some public TCRs appeared in many donors.

About this clone itself: No antigen is known for it.

The CDR3 contains 14 residues. The V end was cut by 10 bases, the J end by 1 base, with 15 bases between. Germline V lookup: CDR1 MGHDK, CDR2 SYGVNS. TCRdb's table, derived via immunoSEQ multiplex PCR, lists solely in-frame clones and lacks some. Found here are some 150,000 clones, approximately 91% of them singletons; the top ten hold about 0.7%. The J gene is TRBJ2-3, the V gene TRBV25-1; a weak D match, TRBD1 (5 bases). The receptor was derived from a man aged 18-30 years in good health and CMV-seronegative. Sequencing was performed on PBMCs. The chain's CDR3 is CATQDIGGTDTQYF. The CDR3 bases are TGTGCCACCCAGGACATTGGGGGCACAGATACGCAGTATTTT.